The TCR beta chain described here comes from a study of post-analysis software for immune sequencing data. The CDR3 is 16 amino acids. V was cut by 1 base and J by 4 bases, with 18 bases left in between. Germline-derived CDR1 and CDR2 are SGHRS and YFSETQ. Notes on the study in general: Samples from a shared batch, those prepared together, strongly co-clustered by F measure. With TRBV5-6, TRBV5-1 and TRBV20-1 included, about five TRBV segments were more frequent in patients than in controls.

This clonotype was seen a handful of times. What it binds is not known. TCR beta cDNA libraries included unique molecular identifiers. TCRdb called the PCR reads again in MiXCR, with one record for every CDR3 protein. The sample lists 750,000 to 900,000 distinct CDR3 sequences, around 42% seen once, with roughly 4.4% in the top ten. The material sequenced was blood. The gene calls are TRBV5-1 and TRBJ2-7, with unresolved D. The sequence was obtained from a girl aged 10 to 17 with multiple sclerosis. This CDR3 reads CASSLNPVSPPYEQYF. The CDR3 DNA reads as TGCGCCAGCAGCTTGAATCCGGTATCACCACCGTACGAGCAGTACTTC.